What follows are 20 T cell receptor beta chains derived from one specimen sequenced in a study of blood T cell repertoires in COVID-19. Produced via immunoSEQ multiplex PCR; TCRdb's table is partial and in-frame only. The sample includes some 71,000 clones, more than 65% seen only once; the top ten take around 24%. What was sequenced was peripheral blood. These receptors came from a woman between 45 and 65 years old with acute or convalescent COVID-19.

This clone was seen a handful of times. The genes are TRBV7-2 and TRBJ1-4, with 12 bases aligning to TRBD1. The germline CDR1 and CDR2 sequences are SGHTA and FQGNSA. V trimming: 4 bases; J trimming: 1 base; junction bases outside the gene matches: 4. The CDR3 has 17 amino acids. CDR3 bases: TGTGCCAGCAGCTCTTGGGACAGGGGGCGAACTAATGAAAAACTGTTTTTT. It is translated as CASSSWDRGRTNEKLFF.

The chain has TRBV4-3 and TRBJ1-1; tentative D call: TRBD1 (5 bases). V was cut by 0 bases and J by 4 bases, with 12 bases left in between. Germline CDR1 LGHNA, CDR2 YSLEER. This CDR3 contains 15 residues. Here the CDR3 DNA reads TGCGCCAGCAGCCAAGATCCAGGGAAGGTCACTGAAGCTTTCTTT. Translating gives CASSQDPGKVTEAFF.

This chain uses TRBV27 with TRBJ2-1; TRBD2 is a possible D gene (5 bases). V lost 4 bases and J lost 10, with 14 bases in between. The CDR3 runs to 13 residues. The V gene's germline CDR1 is MNHEY and CDR2 SMNVEV (reference sequence). CDR3: CASSSRTLGEQFF. CDR3 DNA sequence: TGTGCCAGCAGTTCCCGGACTCTCGGGGAGCAGTTCTTC.

This rearrangement joins TRBV7-3 to TRBJ2-3; the D gene is possibly TRBD2 (6 bases). The CDR3 spans 15 residues. Germline V gene lookup returns CDR1 SGHTA and CDR2 FQGTGA. The V and J ends lost 5 bases and 4 bases respectively, with 16 bases between them. CDR3 in DNA: TGTGCCAGCAGCCCCGGGAGAAGTATGCCAGATACGCAGTATTTT. It encodes CASSPGRSMPDTQYF. Filled out from reference TRBV7-3 and TRBJ2-3, the complete variable domain reads GAGVSQTPSNKVTEKGKYVELRCDPISGHTALYWYRQSLGQGPEFLIYFQGTGAADDSGLPNDRFFAVRPEGSVSTLKIQRTERGDSAVYLCASSPGRSMPDTQYFGPGTRLTVL.

The chain carries TRBV30 and TRBJ2-5; D may be TRBD2 (5 bases). Germline V gene lookup returns CDR1 GTSNPN and CDR2 SVGIG (reference sequence). The V and J ends lost 4 bases and 0 bases respectively, with 15 bases between them. CDR3 length: 15 amino acids. Written as DNA, the CDR3 is TGTGCCTGGACCTGGCAGCGGCGGTACCAAGAGACCCAGTACTTC. Amino acids: CAWTWQRRYQETQYF.

The chain employs TRBV9 and TRBJ2-5; unclear D gene. This CDR3 region has 13 residues. CDR1 and CDR2 from the germline V gene are SGDLS and YYNGEE. The V gene lost 4 bases and the J gene lost 2 bases, with 9 bases spanning the gap. For the CDR3, the DNA is TGTGCCAGCAGCCCTATACCACAAGAGACCCAGTACTTC. This codes for CASSPIPQETQYF.

This clone was observed a few times. This chain uses TRBV5-1 with TRBJ2-2, with D possibly being TRBD1 (6 bases). CDR1 SGHRS and CDR2 YFSETQ come from the germline V gene. This CDR3 spans 16 amino acids. With 5 bases removed from V and 4 bases from J, the gap between germline ends came to 18 bases. The CDR3 region is CASSPDRFQGTGELFF. The CDR3 coding sequence is TGCGCCAGCAGTCCCGACAGGTTTCAGGGCACCGGGGAGCTGTTTTTT.

V gene TRBV19 combines with J gene TRBJ1-2; TRBD1 agrees at 8 bases. Germline CDR1 reads LNHDA; CDR2 reads SQIVND (reference sequence). The V and J ends lost 6 bases and 4 bases, in that order; junction bases with no gene match: 7. This CDR3 has 14 residues. The CDR3 reads CASRDRGSVYGYTF. In DNA, the CDR3 is TGTGCCAGTAGAGACAGGGGTTCGGTCTATGGCTACACCTTC.

The gene calls are TRBV27 and TRBJ2-1, with D perhaps matching TRBD1 (6 bases). The germline gives CDR1 MNHEY, CDR2 SMNVEV (reference sequence). The CDR3 covers 14 residues. Deletions cut 5 bases from V and 10 bases from J, with 18 bases between. In DNA, the CDR3 is TGTGCCAGCAGTCCGGGAACAGGGTTTTCCGAGCAGTTCTTC. Its protein is CASSPGTGFSEQFF.

The V and J genes are TRBV18 and TRBJ1-3; D is possibly TRBD1 (6 bases). Trimming shortened V by 3 bases and J by 0 bases, and 12 bases separated the two germline ends. The germline V gene encodes CDR1 KGHSH and CDR2 LQKENI. CDR3 length: 16 residues. Written as DNA, the CDR3 is TGTGCCAGCTCACCTCCGCGGACAGCCTCTGGAAACACCATATATTTT. This encodes CASSPPRTASGNTIYF.

The chain uses TRBV9 and TRBJ2-3; 15 bases match TRBD2. Germline CDR1 SGDLS, CDR2 YYNGEE. The CDR3 totals 15 residues. The V gene end was trimmed by 3 bases and the J gene end by 6 bases; junction bases not matched to a gene: 2. As DNA, the CDR3 is TGTGCCAGCAGCGCCGGACTAGCGGGGGGGGATACGCAGTATTTT. Translated: CASSAGLAGGDTQYF.

The chain employs TRBV4-3 and TRBJ2-2; 9 positions agree with TRBD2. The germline CDR1 and CDR2 sequences are LGHNA and YSLEER. This CDR3 region has 18 residues. Trimming at V came to 0 bases and at J to 1 base, leaving 6 bases not matched to a gene. The CDR3, as DNA: TGCGCCAGCAGCCAAGACACTAGCGGGCACTTGAACACCGGGGAGCTGTTTTTT. It codes for CASSQDTSGHLNTGELFF.

V and J are TRBV19 and TRBJ1-1; D ambiguous. Germline V CDR1 and CDR2: LNHDA, SQIVND (reference sequence). The CDR3 runs 13 residues. V lost 3 bases and J 1 base, leaving 6 bases between the germline ends. As DNA, the CDR3 is TGTGCCAGTAGTATTTCGAGGAACACTGAAGCTTTCTTT. Amino acid sequence: CASSISRNTEAFF.

This chain connects TRBV7-3 to TRBJ2-1; TRBD2 matches 10 bases. The CDR3 has 15 amino acids. Germline assignment: CDR1 SGHTA and CDR2 FQGTGA. Unmatched junction bases numbered 8, after V lost 5 bases and J lost 7 bases. CDR3 sequence: CASSSGGANRNEQFF. In DNA form, the CDR3 reads TGTGCCAGCAGCAGCGGGGGGGCTAATAGGAATGAGCAGTTCTTC.

CDR3 in amino acids: CASSLSPGGENSPLHF. CDR3 nucleotides: TGTGCCAGCAGCTTATCACCAGGGGGCGAGAATTCACCCCTCCACTTT. The V and J genes are TRBV7-2 and TRBJ1-6; 8 bases fit TRBD1. The germline V gene encodes CDR1 SGHTA and CDR2 FQGNSA. V shed 2 bases and J 7 bases; nucleotides not matched to a gene: 7. The CDR3 extends over 16 amino acids.

The chain couples TRBV5-1 to TRBJ2-5, with 9 positions matching TRBD1. The CDR3 is made up of 15 amino acids. Looked up from germline, CDR1 is SGHRS and CDR2 is YFSETQ. The ends lost 2 bases at V and 5 bases at J; junction bases unmatched: 7. CDR3 nucleotides: TGCGCCAGCAGCTTAGGACAGGGGTTCCGGGAGACCCAGTACTTC. Its translation: CASSLGQGFRETQYF.

This clone was seen a single time. The chain combines TRBV9 with TRBJ2-6, with 10 bases lining up with TRBD1. Germline loops: CDR1 SGDLS, CDR2 YYNGEE. This CDR3 region has 17 residues. Unmatched junction bases numbered 2, after V lost 2 bases and J lost 0 bases. DNA for the CDR3: TGTGCCAGCAGCGTCAGGACAGGGGGCTCTGGGGCCAACGTCCTGACTTTC. This gives the protein CASSVRTGGSGANVLTF.

This rearrangement joins TRBV14 to TRBJ1-4; D might be TRBD1 (5 bases). Germline assignment: CDR1 SGHDN and CDR2 FVKESK. This CDR3 comprises 16 residues. Trimming left V 0 bases short and J 10 bases short, with 18 bases between. The CDR3 protein is CASSQEFGGEVGKLFF. CDR3 sequence (DNA): TGTGCCAGCAGCCAAGAGTTCGGGGGGGAAGTTGGAAAACTGTTTTTT.

The sample holds one count of this clone. The rearrangement uses TRBV2 and TRBJ1-4; D not resolved. The CDR3 is 14 residues long. Germline lookup yields CDR1 SNHLY and CDR2 FYNNEI. Trimming pared 3 bases from V and 3 bases from J, leaving 8 bases between. CDR3 amino acids: CASSDWGANEKLFF. CDR3 sequence (DNA): TGTGCCAGCAGTGACTGGGGAGCTAATGAAAAACTGTTTTTT.

The genes are TRBV7-2 and TRBJ1-2; 7 nucleotides line up with TRBD1. This CDR3 is built from 16 residues. CDR1 and CDR2 from the germline V gene are SGHTA and FQGNSA. V lost 5 bases and J lost 1; bases outside the gene matches: 10. This CDR3 is CASSTRQGLDNYGYTF. The CDR3 DNA reads as TGTGCCAGCAGCACCCGACAGGGTTTGGATAACTATGGCTACACCTTC.